This TCR beta chain was documented in a study of long-term antiretroviral therapy in people with HIV. Sequencing used immunoSEQ v3.0 at survey level. Sequencing was designed to cover 40,000-50,000 T-cell genomes in each sample. Measured with immunoSEQ multiplex PCR; TCRdb has only the in-frame clones, and not every one. The sample includes 20,000 or so clones, approximately 79% of them seen just once. The sample here was unsorted PBMCs, taken at the start of antiretroviral therapy, before treatment. This receptor was identified in a man younger than 35 with HIV.

The CDR3 protein is CASSPTPGQHQPQHF. In DNA form, the CDR3 reads TGCGCCAGCAGCCCCACTCCGGGACAGCATCAGCCCCAGCATTTT. This chain links TRBV5-1 with TRBJ1-5; 7 bases match TRBD1. Germline V lookup: CDR1 SGHRS, CDR2 YFSETQ. After removal of 4 bases from V and 5 bases from J, the junction contained 9 bases not matched to a gene. The CDR3 contains 15 residues.